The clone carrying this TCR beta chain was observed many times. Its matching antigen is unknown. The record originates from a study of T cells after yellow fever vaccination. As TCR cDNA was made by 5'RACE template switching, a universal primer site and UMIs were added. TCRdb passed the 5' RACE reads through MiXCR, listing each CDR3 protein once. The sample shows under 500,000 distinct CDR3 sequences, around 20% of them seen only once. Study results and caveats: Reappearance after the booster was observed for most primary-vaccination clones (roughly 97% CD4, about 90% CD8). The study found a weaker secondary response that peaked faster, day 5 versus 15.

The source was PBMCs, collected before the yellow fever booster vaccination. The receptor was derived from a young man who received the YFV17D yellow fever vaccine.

CDR3 DNA: TGCAGCGTTGAGGACCAAGAGACCCAGTACTTC. Its protein product is CSVEDQETQYF. This chain connects TRBV29-1 to TRBJ2-5; D is unclear. V gave up 3 bases and J gave up 0 bases, with 2 bases separating them. CDR1 is SQVTM and CDR2 is ANQGSEA in the germline V gene. The CDR3 is 11 amino acids.